Following are 30 T cell receptor beta chains from one sample sequenced in a study of vaccination and CD4 T cells after COVID-19. The antigens these receptors bind are not known. Stated treatment: roughly ten-day PBMC culture with coronavirus spike peptide pools or control peptides (ViraFEST assay). Cultured CD4+ T cell DNA underwent sequencing with the Oncomine TCR Beta short-read assay. TCRdb processed the PCR reads anew with MiXCR; each CDR3 protein has one entry. This table has about 26,000 distinct CDR3 sequences, 55% to 70% appearing once. Material: CD4+ T cells from blood, cultured in vitro. Source of these receptors: a human donor who had recovered from COVID-19.

The chain carries TRBV7-2 and TRBJ1-5; a weak D match, TRBD1 (6 bases). CDR1 is SGHTA, CDR2 FQGNSA, per germline. This CDR3 is built from 15 residues. V lost 5 bases and J lost 0, with 11 bases in between. CDR3 in DNA: TGTGCCAGCAGCCCACAACAGGGTAGCAATCAGCCCCAGCATTTT. Its translation is CASSPQQGSNQPQHF.

The CDR3 DNA reads as TGTGCCAGCAGTGCCGACAGCAGGGGTCAGCCCCAGCATTTT. Its protein is CASSADSRGQPQHF. V usage is TRBV2 and J usage is TRBJ1-5; a weak D match, TRBD1 (6 bases). V was trimmed by 4 bases and J by 6 bases, leaving 13 bases between them. The CDR3 loop spans 14 amino acids. In germline, CDR1 is SNHLY, CDR2 FYNNEI.

The rearrangement uses TRBV6-1 and TRBJ2-5, with no clear D. This CDR3 contains 12 residues. Germline V gene sequence: CDR1 MNHNS, CDR2 SASEGT. V was trimmed by 6 bases and J by 10 bases, leaving 15 bases between them. The CDR3 DNA reads as TGTGCCAGCAGCCGAACTCCGGGTGGCCAGTACTTC. This translates into CASSRTPGGQYF.

Here the CDR3 reads CASSLLGGTEYEQYF. CDR3 bases: TGTGCCAGCAGTCTCCTGGGGGGGACCGAGTACGAGCAGTACTTC. V and J are TRBV27 and TRBJ2-7; 7 nucleotides match TRBD2. The CDR3 loop spans 15 amino acids. Germline lookup yields CDR1 MNHEY and CDR2 SMNVEV (reference sequence). Losses at the gene ends were 5 bases for V and 4 bases for J; bases not matched to a gene: 11.

The V gene is TRBV27, the J gene TRBJ2-5, with 8 bases matching TRBD1. In germline, CDR1 is MNHEY, CDR2 SMNVEV (reference sequence). The CDR3 covers 18 residues. Unmatched junction bases numbered 13, after V lost 2 bases and J lost 2 bases. CDR3 DNA sequence: TGTGCCAGCAGTTTAGGACAGGGTTTTGGATTGCGGCAAGAGACCCAGTACTTC. This translates into CASSLGQGFGLRQETQYF.

V is TRBV7-8 and J is TRBJ1-5, with a weak D call TRBD1 (6 bases). The CDR3 covers 14 residues. V was trimmed by 0 bases and J by 11 bases, leaving 14 bases between them. Per germline, CDR1 SGHVS and CDR2 FQNEAQ. For the CDR3, the DNA is TGTGCCAGCAGCTTAGCGACAGGAGCGCGGACCCAGCATTTT. Amino acids: CASSLATGARTQHF. Full variable domain (rest looked up from reference TRBV7-8 and TRBJ1-5): GAGVSQSPRYKVAKRGQDVALRCDPISGHVSLFWYQQALGQGPEFLTYFQNEAQLDKSGLPSDRFFAERPEGSVSTLKIQRTQQEDSAVYLCASSLATGARTQHFGDGTRLSIL.

The rearrangement joins TRBV28 to TRBJ1-2; D is possibly TRBD1 (5 bases). Germline-derived CDR1 and CDR2 are MDHEN and SYDVKM. V was clipped by 7 bases and J by 0 bases, with 12 bases between them. This CDR3 has 14 residues. The CDR3 bases are TGTGCCAGCACCTTAGACAGACCTAACTATGGCTACACCTTC. Its protein product is CASTLDRPNYGYTF.

The chain couples TRBV18 to TRBJ2-1; 8 nucleotides agree with TRBD1. CDR3 size: 15 residues. The V segment lost 4 bases and the J segment 7 bases; nucleotides outside the gene matches: 9. Germline CDR1 and CDR2: KGHSH and LQKENI. The CDR3 DNA reads as TGTGCCAGCTCACGGCAGGGGGCAGGTATAAATGAGCAGTTCTTC. The encoded protein is CASSRQGAGINEQFF.

This sequence joins TRBV20-1 and TRBJ1-6; D unresolved. V was shortened by 3 bases and J by 6 bases, with 12 bases between the two germline ends. Germline V gives CDR1 DFQATT, CDR2 SNEGSKA (reference sequence). The CDR3 sequence is 14 residues long. Written as DNA, the CDR3 is TGCAGTGCTAGGCCAGATCCTACTAATTCACCCCTCCACTTT. It yields the protein CSARPDPTNSPLHF.

This clonotype appeared a few times. The chain recombines TRBV4-1 with TRBJ2-1; D gene ambiguous. Germline V gives CDR1 MGHRA, CDR2 YSYEKL. This CDR3 contains 14 residues. The V and J ends lost 1 base and 3 bases respectively, with 7 bases between them. The chain's CDR3 is CASSQGADYNEQFF. In DNA, the CDR3 is TGCGCCAGCAGCCAAGGGGCGGACTACAATGAGCAGTTCTTC.

The J gene is TRBJ2-7, the V gene TRBV7-2; 7 nucleotides line up with TRBD1. The CDR3 has 15 amino acids. CDR1 SGHTA and CDR2 FQGNSA come from the germline V gene. The ends lost 1 base at V and 0 bases at J; junction bases unmatched: 3. CDR3 residues: CASSLVGQFSYEQYF. The DNA for the CDR3 is TGTGCCAGCAGCTTAGTGGGACAGTTCTCCTACGAGCAGTACTTC.

This rearrangement joins TRBV7-6 to TRBJ2-7; D possibly uses TRBD1 or TRBD2 (5 bases each). The CDR3 has 15 residues. Germline V gene data show CDR1 as SGHVS and CDR2 as FNYEAQ. Trimming removed 5 bases from V and 6 bases from J, with 20 bases in between. The CDR3 DNA sequence: TGTGCCAGCAGCCCCCAACCAGGGACCCATCTCGAGCAGTACTTC. This sequence encodes CASSPQPGTHLEQYF. The complete variable domain, with remaining parts taken from reference TRBV7-6 and TRBJ2-7, reads GAGVSQSPRYKVTKRGQDVALRCDPISGHVSLYWYRQALGQGPEFLTYFNYEAQQDKSGLPNDRFSAERPEGSISTLTIQRTEQRDSAMYRCASSPQPGTHLEQYFGPGTRLTVT.

Notes on this clonotype: An end of the junction does not agree with germline; a read error may underlie this. The genes are TRBV7-2 and TRBJ2-3, with 9 bases matching TRBD2. CDR1 is SGHTA and CDR2 is FQGNSA in the germline V gene. The CDR3 length is 14 residues. The CDR3 reads CASSAGLATVTQYF. DNA for the CDR3: TGTGCCAGCAGCGCGGGACTAGCCACAGTTACGCAGTATTTT.

This rearrangement joins TRBV20-1 to TRBJ1-5; D gene ambiguous. The germline gives CDR1 DFQATT, CDR2 SNEGSKA (reference sequence). The ends were cut back, 5 bases at V and 0 bases at J, with 20 bases in the middle. The CDR3 is 17 residues long. The CDR3 nucleotides are TGCAGTGCTCCCCAGCAATTCGGGCCAAATAGCAATCAGCCCCAGCATTTT. Protein sequence: CSAPQQFGPNSNQPQHF.

DNA for the CDR3: TGTGCCAGTAGTATATACCTCTCCTATGGCTACACCTTC. As protein: CASSIYLSYGYTF. This chain links TRBV19 with TRBJ1-2; no reliable D call. The CDR3 is 13 residues long. V gave up 2 bases and J gave up 4 bases, with 8 bases separating them. Germline values: CDR1 LNHDA, CDR2 SQIVND (reference sequence). Complete variable domain (other parts from reference TRBV19 and TRBJ1-2): DGGITQSPKYLFRKEGQNVTLSCEQNLNHDAMYWYRQDPGQGLRLIYYSQIVNDFQKGDIAEGYSVSREKKESFPLTVTSAQKNPTAFYLCASSIYLSYGYTFGSGTRLTVV.

This clonotype appeared once. The chain is built from TRBV10-3 and TRBJ2-7; either TRBD1 or TRBD2 may fit D (5 bases each). The CDR3 runs to 11 residues. Germline V gene lookup returns CDR1 ENHRY and CDR2 SYGVKD. V gave up 11 bases and J gave up 4 bases, with 12 bases separating them. The CDR3 is CALGDGYEQYF. In DNA form, the CDR3 reads TGTGCCCTCGGGGACGGGTACGAGCAGTACTTC.

This chain links TRBV9 with TRBJ1-5; D unresolved. V was cut by 0 bases and J by 3 bases, with 10 bases left in between. CDR1 and CDR2 (germline): SGDLS, YYNGEE. The CDR3 length is 15 residues. This CDR3 is CASSVEGKPNQPQHF. The CDR3 bases are TGTGCCAGCAGCGTAGAAGGAAAACCCAATCAGCCCCAGCATTTT.

The sample holds a few counts of this clonotype. V usage is TRBV7-3 and J usage is TRBJ2-7; 7 bases map to TRBD2. J was trimmed by 2 bases and V by 3 bases; bases with no gene match: 1. CDR1 SGHTA and CDR2 FQGTGA come from the germline V gene. This CDR3 has 13 amino acids. The DNA for the CDR3 is TGTGCCAGCAGCTTGGCGGGAGCCTACGAGCAGTACTTC. As protein: CASSLAGAYEQYF.

The chain links TRBV7-2 to TRBJ1-5; TRBD1 is a possible D gene (5 bases). The germline CDR1 and CDR2 sequences are SGHTA and FQGNSA. Trimming took 4 bases from V and 5 from J, leaving 6 bases between them. CDR3 size: 12 residues. CDR3 region: CASSSQDQPQHF. CDR3 bases: TGTGCCAGCAGCTCACAGGATCAGCCCCAGCATTTT.

The gene calls are TRBV4-2 and TRBJ1-6, with D perhaps TRBD1 (5 bases). Germline V lookup: CDR1 LGHNA, CDR2 YNFKEQ. The V and J ends lost 3 bases and 8 bases respectively, with 14 bases between them. This CDR3 has 15 amino acids. The CDR3 DNA reads as TGTGCCAGCAGCCAGGGGGGGTTGAAGGATTCACCCCTCCACTTT. It specifies CASSQGGLKDSPLHF.

This clonotype was seen a handful of times. The chain couples TRBV11-2 to TRBJ1-2; no definite D call. V was shortened by 0 bases and J by 7 bases, with 9 bases between the two germline ends. Germline lookup yields CDR1 SGHAT and CDR2 FQNNGV. The CDR3 spans 13 residues. This CDR3 reads CASSLEGWSGYTF. CDR3 nucleotides: TGTGCCAGCAGCTTAGAGGGGTGGAGTGGCTACACCTTC.

The chain has TRBV6-1 and TRBJ1-5; possible D gene TRBD1, 5 bases. This CDR3 has 14 amino acids. CDR1 and CDR2 (germline): MNHNS, SASEGT. V lost 5 bases and J 4 bases, leaving 12 bases between the germline ends. The CDR3 reads CASSRGDINQPQHF. DNA of the CDR3: TGTGCCAGCAGTCGGGGCGATATTAATCAGCCCCAGCATTTT.

V is TRBV20-1 and J is TRBJ1-1, with 7 nucleotides matching TRBD1. J gave up 0 bases and V 6 bases, and 7 bases lay outside the gene matches. CDR1 DFQATT and CDR2 SNEGSKA come from the germline V gene (reference sequence). The CDR3 runs 14 residues. The CDR3 DNA reads TGCAGTGCCCGCGGGACAGTAATGAACACTGAAGCTTTCTTT. Encoded protein: CSARGTVMNTEAFF.

This clonotype was recorded a few times. The gene calls are TRBV2 and TRBJ1-6, with D uncertain. The CDR3 runs to 15 residues. Trimming removed 2 bases at V and 5 bases at J, with 10 bases between. Looked up from germline, CDR1 is SNHLY and CDR2 is FYNNEI. CDR3 DNA: TGTGCCAGCAGTGAACAGGTCCTCAATAATTCACCCCTCCACTTT. Amino acids: CASSEQVLNNSPLHF.

This clonotype came up a few times. The chain links TRBV19 to TRBJ2-5; TRBD1 agrees at 7 bases. V dropped 7 bases and J dropped 3; count of bases not matched to a gene: 2. Germline-derived CDR1 and CDR2 are LNHDA and SQIVND (reference sequence). CDR3 length: 12 residues. This CDR3 reads CASKGTEETQYF. The CDR3 DNA follows: TGTGCCAGTAAAGGGACAGAAGAGACCCAGTACTTC. Full variable domain (rest looked up from reference TRBV19 and TRBJ2-5): DGGITQSPKYLFRKEGQNVTLSCEQNLNHDAMYWYRQDPGQGLRLIYYSQIVNDFQKGDIAEGYSVSREKKESFPLTVTSAQKNPTAFYLCASKGTEETQYFGPGTRLLVL.

The chain couples TRBV15 to TRBJ2-1, with 9 bases identical to TRBD2. The J segment lost 7 bases and the V segment lost 6 bases, leaving 7 bases of the junction unmatched. The CDR3 loop spans 14 amino acids. CDR1 and CDR2 from the germline V gene are LNHNV and YYDKDF (reference sequence). CDR3 sequence: CATRFSGSGNEQFF. The CDR3 nucleotides read TGTGCCACCAGGTTTAGCGGGAGTGGGAATGAGCAGTTCTTC.

V gene TRBV12-3 or TRBV12-4 combines with J gene TRBJ1-1; the D gene is possibly TRBD1 (5 bases). The CDR3 extends over 13 amino acids. The V end was cut by 6 bases, the J end by 0 bases, with 8 bases between. The CDR3 bases are TGTGCCAGCAGCCGGGGACTGAACACTGAAGCTTTCTTT. It specifies CASSRGLNTEAFF.

This clonotype has just one count. This rearrangement joins TRBV25-1 to TRBJ2-3, with TRBD2 as a possible D gene (5 bases). Deletions cut 5 bases from V and 2 bases from J, with 11 bases between. The germline CDR1 and CDR2 sequences are MGHDK and SYGVNS. The length of the CDR3 is 14 residues. CDR3 sequence (DNA): TGTGCCAGCAGTCAACCGGGGAACACAGATACGCAGTATTTT. This translates into CASSQPGNTDTQYF. The whole variable domain, filled in from reference TRBV25-1 and TRBJ2-3, reads EADIYQTPRYLVIGTGKKITLECSQTMGHDKMYWYQQDPGMELHLIHYSYGVNSTEKGDLSSESTVSRIRTEHFPLTLESARPSHTSQYLCASSQPGNTDTQYFGPGTRLTVL.

This clonotype has more than one count but fewer than ten. The chain's CDR3 is CASSFSPNTGELFF. The CDR3 DNA is TGTGCCAGCAGTTTCTCCCCGAACACCGGGGAGCTGTTTTTT. This rearrangement joins TRBV27 to TRBJ2-2; no firm D call. The CDR3 has 14 amino acids. CDR1 and CDR2 from the germline V gene are MNHEY and SMNVEV (reference sequence). V lost 3 bases to trimming and J lost 0 bases, with 5 bases between them.

V is TRBV15 and J is TRBJ2-6; 7 bases are a match to TRBD1. The CDR3 is 18 amino acids. CDR1 LNHNV and CDR2 YYDKDF come from the germline V gene (reference sequence). The ends lost 1 base at V and 3 bases at J; junction bases unmatched: 9. This chain's CDR3 is CATSRVRKGASGANVLTF. The CDR3 nucleotides read TGTGCCACCAGCAGAGTGAGAAAGGGGGCGAGTGGGGCCAACGTCCTGACTTTC.